Below, 28 T cell receptor beta chains from the same sample are listed, as sequenced in a study of post-analysis software for immune sequencing data (dated by TCRdb to the mid-2010s). These receptors lack a known antigen. Paper-wide results and their limitations: Several TRBV segments, including TRBV5-6, TRBV5-1 and TRBV20-1, were significantly more frequent in patients than controls.

Libraries were prepared through PCR. The instrument was an Illumina HiSeq 2500. To reduce PCR and sequencing biases, unique molecular identifiers were built into the TCR beta cDNA libraries. TCRdb trimmed the raw reads at Q25, called clones with MiXCR and kept productive beta chains. Entries are consolidated by CDR3 protein sequence, retaining the most common genes and DNA. The sample table records some 800,000 distinct CDR3 sequences; just over 45% of these occur just once. The ten most abundant clones make up 4.9% of the sample. The sequencing sample was made of blood. The receptors here all came from a girl between 10 and 17 years old with multiple sclerosis.

The chain carries TRBV7-2 and TRBJ2-3, with TRBD1 identical over 8 bases. This CDR3 contains 13 residues. Germline V gene lookup returns CDR1 SGHTA and CDR2 FQGNSA. V lost 4 bases and J lost 12; bases outside the gene matches: 9. In DNA form, the CDR3 reads TGTGCCAGCAGCTCAGGACAGGGTGTATATCAGTATTTT. Translation gives CASSSGQGVYQYF.

This clonotype was seen more than once but under ten times. The rearrangement joins TRBV20-1 to TRBJ2-1, with 8 bases fitting TRBD2. CDR1 is DFQATT, CDR2 SNEGSKA, per germline (reference sequence). The CDR3 length is 13 residues. The CDR3 loop reads CIIERENRDEQFF. The CDR3 region has the DNA TGCATCATCGAGCGGGAGAACCGGGATGAGCAGTTCTTC.

The chain uses TRBV4-1 and TRBJ1-1, with D possibly TRBD1 on 6 matching bases. Trimming pared 0 bases from V and 5 bases from J, leaving 13 bases between. CDR3 size: 15 residues. Per germline, CDR1 MGHRA and CDR2 YSYEKL. CDR3 protein: CASSQDEGQGTEAFF. The CDR3 nucleotides read TGCGCCAGCAGCCAAGACGAGGGGCAGGGGACTGAAGCTTTCTTT.

The chain couples TRBV20-1 to TRBJ2-3; TRBD2 agrees at 14 bases. Germline V gives CDR1 DFQATT, CDR2 SNEGSKA (reference sequence). This CDR3 has 16 residues. The CDR3 region is CKGTSGSGWVTDTQYF. In DNA form, the CDR3 reads TGCAAGGGGACTAGCGGGAGTGGTTGGGTCACAGATACGCAGTATTTT.

V gene TRBV11-2 combines with J gene TRBJ2-1, with D unresolved. CDR1 and CDR2 (germline): SGHAT, FQNNGV. V gave up 8 bases and J gave up 4 bases, with 15 bases separating them. The CDR3 consists of 14 residues. CDR3 sequence (DNA): TGTGCCAGCGGTTCCCTAGGGTGGTACAATGAGCAGTTCTTC. Translated: CASGSLGWYNEQFF. The entire variable domain, with the rest obtained from reference TRBV11-2 and TRBJ2-1, is as follows: EAGVAQSPRYKIIEKRQSVAFWCNPISGHATLYWYQQILGQGPKLLIQFQNNGVVDDSQLPKDRFSAERLKGVDSTLKIQPAKLEDSAVYLCASGSLGWYNEQFFGPGTRLTVL.

The chain employs TRBV20-1 and TRBJ1-1; D is possibly TRBD1 (6 bases). Deletions cut 1 base from V and 8 bases from J, with 17 bases between. CDR3 length equals 14 residues. CDR1 is DFQATT, CDR2 SNEGSKA, per germline (reference sequence). CDR3 protein: CSARVVPGTQEAFF. Here the CDR3 DNA reads TGCAGTGCTAGAGTAGTCCCAGGGACACAAGAAGCTTTCTTT.

The chain links TRBV28 to TRBJ2-1, with 9 bases identical to TRBD2. CDR3 length equals 15 residues. Germline-derived CDR1 and CDR2 are MDHEN and SYDVKM. V lost 3 bases and J lost 9; bases outside the gene matches: 9. CDR3 nucleotide sequence: TGTGCCAGCAGTTTGGGCCTTGGACTAGCGACTGAGCAGTTCTTC. Translated: CASSLGLGLATEQFF.

This clonotype was found a few times. The V gene is TRBV10-3, the J gene TRBJ2-7; D gene unclear. Trimming shortened V by 0 bases and J by 2 bases, and 14 bases separated the two germline ends. Germline CDR1 reads ENHRY; CDR2 reads SYGVKD. The CDR3 extends over 16 amino acids. The DNA of the CDR3 is TGTGCCATCAGTGAGTCCGTTATTGCGGATGCCTACGAGCAGTACTTC. Encoded protein: CAISESVIADAYEQYF.

The table lists this clonotype with a few counts. The CDR3 is CASSSPFRQEQFF. CDR3 DNA: TGTGCCAGCAGCTCCCCCTTTAGGCAAGAGCAGTTCTTC. The rearrangement links TRBV7-9 to TRBJ2-1; D unclear. Germline CDR1 SEHNR, CDR2 FQNEAQ (reference sequence). There are 13 residues in the CDR3. Trimming took 4 bases from V and 10 from J, leaving 14 bases between them. Full variable domain (missing parts from reference TRBV7-9 and TRBJ2-1): DTGVSQNPRHKITKRGQNVTFRCDPISEHNRLYWYRQTLGQGPEFLTYFQNEAQLEKSRLLSDRFSAERPKGSFSTLEIQRTEQGDSAMYLCASSSPFRQEQFFGPGTRLTVL.

This clonotype was seen only a few times. The gene calls are TRBV12-3 or TRBV12-4 and TRBJ2-7, with a tentative D call TRBD2 (6 bases). The CDR3 has 13 residues. The ends were cut back, 5 bases at V and 5 bases at J, with 13 bases in the middle. DNA of the CDR3: TGTGCCAGCAGTCCCGGAGGGTTCCACGAGCAGTACTTC. It yields the protein CASSPGGFHEQYF.

The CDR3 region has the DNA TGTGCCAGCAGCCAAGATAGGGGCACAGGGATGCCGCAGTATTTT. Amino acid sequence: CASSQDRGTGMPQYF. The genes are TRBV14 and TRBJ2-3, with D possibly being TRBD1 (6 bases). V lost 0 bases, J lost 10 bases, and 17 bases lay in between. Germline lookup yields CDR1 SGHDN and CDR2 FVKESK. The CDR3 runs 15 residues.

V usage is TRBV6-2 or TRBV6-3 and J usage is TRBJ1-1, with D uncertain. The CDR3 is 12 residues long. The V end lost 8 bases, the J end lost 8 bases, and 15 bases lay between the germline ends. Germline V gene sequence: CDR1 MNHEY, CDR2 SVGEGT. CDR3 protein: CASLGERVEAFF. The CDR3 DNA reads as TGTGCCAGCCTGGGTGAGAGGGTCGAAGCTTTCTTT.

This clonotype was found a few times. The V and J genes are TRBV6-2 or TRBV6-3 and TRBJ2-1; 11 nucleotides align to TRBD2. The CDR3 covers 16 residues. The V and J ends lost 7 bases and 3 bases, in that order; junction bases with no gene match: 8. The germline V gene has CDR1 MNHEY and CDR2 SVGEGT. CDR3 nucleotides: TGTGCCAGCACTGCGACTAGCGGGAAGATCTACAATGAGCAGTTCTTC. Its protein product is CASTATSGKIYNEQFF.

J is TRBJ2-7 and V is TRBV12-3 or TRBV12-4; D remains ambiguous. With 3 bases removed from V and 3 bases from J, the gap between germline ends came to 12 bases. This CDR3 has 14 residues. For the CDR3, the DNA is TGTGCCAGCAGTTTTGCGTCCATACACTACGAGCAGTACTTC. Translation gives CASSFASIHYEQYF.

This clonotype showed up just once. The junction differs from germline at one of its ends, possibly a read error. The chain is built from TRBV13 and TRBJ2-5; 8 nucleotides align to TRBD1. This CDR3 has 14 residues. Germline lookup yields CDR1 PRHDT and CDR2 FYEKMQ (reference sequence). The CDR3 sequence: CASSPRQGTEAQYF. For the CDR3, the DNA is TGTGCCAGCAGCCCAAGACAGGGGACAGAGGCCCAGTACTTC.

This clonotype was detected a few times. The gene calls are TRBV12-3 or TRBV12-4 and TRBJ2-1, with 7 positions matching TRBD2. The CDR3 is 15 residues long. The V gene end was trimmed by 4 bases and the J gene end by 7 bases; junction bases not matched to a gene: 10. The CDR3 here is CASSYLADPKNEQFF. CDR3 coding DNA: TGTGCCAGCAGTTACCTAGCGGACCCAAAAAATGAGCAGTTCTTC.

J is TRBJ1-1 and V is TRBV27; D perhaps matches TRBD1 (6 bases). Germline CDR1 is MNHEY and CDR2 is SMNVEV (reference sequence). V lost 5 bases, J lost 2 bases, and 15 bases lay in between. The CDR3 covers 15 residues. The CDR3 here is CASSVFGGQNTEAFF. DNA for the CDR3: TGTGCCAGCAGTGTTTTCGGGGGGCAAAACACTGAAGCTTTCTTT.

The genes are TRBV20-1 and TRBJ2-7; 10 bases map to TRBD2. Germline CDR1 DFQATT, CDR2 SNEGSKA (reference sequence). The CDR3 length is 15 residues. Germline trimming cut 1 base from V and 0 bases from J; bases unmatched to any gene: 3. The CDR3 DNA is TGCAGTGCTAGAGGTCGGACTAGCGGCTCCTACGAGCAGTACTTC. It codes for CSARGRTSGSYEQYF.

V gene TRBV6-1 combines with J gene TRBJ2-3; no clear D. The CDR3 contains 12 residues. Germline V gene data show CDR1 as MNHNS and CDR2 as SASEGT. V was shortened by 3 bases and J by 3 bases, with 4 bases between the two germline ends. CDR3 bases: TGTGCCAGCAGTGACCTTACAGATACGCAGTATTTT. Translation: CASSDLTDTQYF.

CDR3 sequence: CSVPRDSREDTQYF. Written as DNA, the CDR3 is TGCAGTGTCCCCCGGGACTCCCGGGAAGATACGCAGTATTTT. The chain couples TRBV20-1 to TRBJ2-3; maybe TRBD2 (6 bases). The CDR3 consists of 14 residues. V was pared by 7 bases and J by 5 bases, with 19 bases between. Germline CDR1 and CDR2: DFQATT and SNEGSKA (reference sequence).

This chain connects TRBV20-1 to TRBJ2-1; D may be TRBD1 or TRBD2 (6 bases each). CDR1 is DFQATT and CDR2 is SNEGSKA in the germline V gene (reference sequence). The CDR3 length is 14 residues. The V gene lost 1 base and the J gene lost 9 bases, with 16 bases spanning the gap. The DNA for the CDR3 is TGCAGTGCTAGAGGAGGTAGTCGGGGGCCTGAGCAGTTCTTC. Protein: CSARGGSRGPEQFF.

This chain connects TRBV7-9 to TRBJ1-2, with 10 bases aligning to TRBD1. CDR1 and CDR2 from the germline V gene are SEHNR and FQNEAQ (reference sequence). The CDR3 spans 16 residues. J lost 4 bases, V lost 2 bases, and 7 bases had no gene match. Here the CDR3 DNA reads TGTGCCAGCAGCTTAAGGGGACAGGGGAGGCTCTATGGCTACACCTTC. It is translated as CASSLRGQGRLYGYTF.

This clonotype has only a few counts. The chain uses TRBV28 and TRBJ2-7; tentatively, D is TRBD2 (7 bases). Deletions cut 3 bases from V and 4 bases from J, with 13 bases between. Germline V CDR1 and CDR2: MDHEN, SYDVKM. CDR3 size: 14 residues. CDR3 in DNA: TGTGCCAGCAGTTTCCCGCGGGGGCCTTACGAGCAGTACTTC. Translation gives CASSFPRGPYEQYF.

Only a few counts were recorded for this clonotype. The rearrangement joins TRBV12-3 or TRBV12-4 to TRBJ2-1; the D gene is possibly TRBD1 (6 bases). V lost 5 bases and J lost 4, with 12 bases in between. This CDR3 has 14 amino acids. CDR3 in DNA: TGTGCCAGCAGTCAGGGGTTCGGATACAATGAGCAGTTCTTC. It is translated as CASSQGFGYNEQFF.

This clonotype has just a few counts. The V and J genes are TRBV13 and TRBJ1-5; D call uncertain. Germline V gene data show CDR1 as PRHDT and CDR2 as FYEKMQ (reference sequence). The CDR3 covers 15 residues. V lost 3 bases and J 0 bases, leaving 9 bases between the germline ends. The CDR3 DNA reads as TGTGCCAGCAGCTTGCGGGGTCATAGCAATCAGCCCCAGCATTTT. It translates to CASSLRGHSNQPQHF.

This sequence joins TRBV9 and TRBJ2-2, with 7 bases fitting TRBD2. The CDR3 sequence is 16 residues long. V lost 0 bases, J lost 1 base, and 3 bases stayed unmatched. The germline V gene encodes CDR1 SGDLS and CDR2 YYNGEE. As DNA, the CDR3 is TGTGCCAGCAGCGTAGGCAGCGGGGTGAACACCGGGGAGCTGTTTTTT. This encodes CASSVGSGVNTGELFF.

This clonotype showed up just a few times. J is TRBJ2-6 and V is TRBV4-2; TRBD2 matches 8 bases. The CDR3 consists of 18 residues. V was pared by 8 bases and J by 0 bases, with 12 bases of the junction left unmatched. The germline gives CDR1 LGHNA, CDR2 YNFKEQ. CDR3: CASAGGDTLLSGANVLTF. CDR3 DNA sequence: TGTGCCAGCGCCGGGGGGGACACCTTGCTCTCTGGGGCCAACGTCCTGACTTTC.

The sample holds a few counts of this clonotype. This rearrangement joins TRBV30 to TRBJ2-6; weak D call: TRBD1 (6 bases). The V end lost 1 base, the J end lost 0 bases, and 16 bases lay between the germline ends. Per the germline V gene, CDR1 is GTSNPN and CDR2 is SVGIG (reference sequence). The CDR3 length is 18 residues. CDR3 coding DNA: TGTGCCTGGAGTGGGGGGCCGACGGGCCTCTCTGGGGCCAACGTCCTGACTTTC. Its protein product is CAWSGGPTGLSGANVLTF.